The TCR beta chain described here comes from a study of T-cell reconstitution after alpha-beta-depleted transplantation in children. A library of TCRbeta sequences, prepared with unique molecular identifiers, was generated. Each CDR3 protein is one row after TCRdb ran MiXCR on the PCR reads. The profile shows roughly 170,000 distinct CDR3 sequences, approximately 6.8% of them singletons. The CDR3 has 15 amino acids. CDR1 is LGHNA and CDR2 is YSLEER in the germline V gene. V was pared by 1 base and J by 3 bases, with 6 bases of the junction left unmatched. Many counts were recorded for this clonotype. Sample: PBMCs from the stem cell graft donor, taken from the stem cell graft. This chain connects TRBV4-3 to TRBJ2-7, with 7 bases lining up with TRBD1. The TCR comes from a human donor who donated a stem cell graft to a child with Wiskott-Aldrich syndrome. The CDR3 bases are TGCGCCAGCAGCCAAGCGACAGGGAGTTACTACGAGCAGTACTTC. It yields the protein CASSQATGSYYEQYF.